This record covers a single T cell receptor beta chain. Antigen unknown. This specimen comes from a study of CD8 T cells in Susac syndrome. For the study at large: Among the sequenced Susac syndrome patients, more than five had active disease while about eight were in remission. Study outcomes and limitations: The relatively small number of individuals in the TCR sequencing and HLA analysis was acknowledged by the study.

Germline CDR1 DFQATT, CDR2 SNEGSKA (reference sequence). V shed 1 base and J shed 5 bases, with 20 bases lying between them. The CDR3 is 16 residues long. Reverse transcription used about 0.45 to 1 ug RNA and random hexamers. immunoSEQ multiplex PCR amplified TCR beta CDR3 across 54 Vbeta, 13 Jbeta. A single record per CDR3 protein comes from TCRdb applying MiXCR to the immunoSEQ multiplex PCR reads. Altogether under 95,000 distinct CDR3 sequences are present, about 95% being singletons, with the ten largest covering about 0.45%. The material sequenced was CD8+ T cells from PBMCs. The TCR was taken from a human donor with Susac syndrome. The rearrangement uses TRBV20-1 and TRBJ2-5; D may be TRBD1 (6 bases). CDR3 amino acids: CSARARTVTSEETQYF. CDR3 nucleotide sequence: TGCAGTGCTAGAGCCCGGACAGTCACGAGTGAGGAGACCCAGTACTTC.